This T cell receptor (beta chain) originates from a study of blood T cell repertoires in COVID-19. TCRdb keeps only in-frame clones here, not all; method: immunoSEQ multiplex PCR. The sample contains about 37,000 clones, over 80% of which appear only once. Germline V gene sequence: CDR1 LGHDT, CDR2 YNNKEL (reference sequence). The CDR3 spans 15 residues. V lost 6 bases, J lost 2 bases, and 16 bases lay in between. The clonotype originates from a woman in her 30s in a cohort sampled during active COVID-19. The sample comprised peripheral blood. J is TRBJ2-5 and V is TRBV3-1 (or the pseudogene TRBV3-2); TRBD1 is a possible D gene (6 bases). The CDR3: CASRLTGSPQETQYF. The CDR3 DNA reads TGTGCCAGCAGACTTACAGGGTCACCACAAGAGACCCAGTACTTC.